The present T cell receptor (beta chain) was sequenced within a study of T cell therapy after organ transplantation. The wider study: After therapy, patients were monitored for around seven months. Study conclusions and caveats: Both transferred clonotypes and endogenous ones absent from products apparently reconstituted.

This clone was found once. Its antigen is still unknown. The method was immunoSEQ multiplex PCR; TCRdb's version includes in-frame clones alone and lacks a portion of them. The repertoire includes about 48,000 clones, 85% to 95% of them detected once, and roughly 3% sits in the top ten. The CDR3 covers 15 residues. CDR1 is SNHLY, CDR2 FYNNEI, per germline. V lost 6 bases to trimming and J lost 4 bases; unmatched junction nucleotides: 5. The clonotype originates from a human patient who had received a solid organ transplant and had CMV disease. This specimen was CD8+ T cells from blood, taken before autologous CMV-specific T cell therapy. The chain has TRBV2 and TRBJ2-3; 12 positions match TRBD2. CDR3 protein: CASRTTSGSPDTQYF. The CDR3 DNA reads as TGTGCCAGCAGGACGACTAGCGGGAGCCCAGATACGCAGTATTTT. The variable domain in full, completed from reference TRBV2 and TRBJ2-3, reads EPEVTQTPSHQVTQMGQEVILRCVPISNHLYFYWYRQILGQKVEFLVSFYNNEISEKSEIFDDQFSVERPDGSNFTLKIRSTKLEDSAMYFCASRTTSGSPDTQYFGPGTRLTVL.